A selection of T cell receptor beta chains follows, all from one sample in a study of shared clonotypes between healthy human individuals. The data were produced by immunoSEQ multiplex PCR, yet TCRdb's version contains in-frame clones alone and is incomplete. In the table there are roughly 680,000 clones, roughly 72% of which are singletons. The sequencing sample was made of memory CD4+ T cells sorted from blood. These TCRs come from a woman in her twenties or thirties in good health. Each CDR3 is given without its conserved first and last residue. Size is stated for part of the rows, as once, few or many counts, or as a class when the clone is expanded.

V	J	size	CDR3
TRBV4-1	TRBJ2-1	NA	ASSPTGGPKF
TRBV18	TRBJ2-7	NA	ASSPTESTEQY
TRBV7-9	TRBJ2-3	NA	ASSLGTDSTDTQY
TRBV25-1	TRBJ2-2	NA	ASTLAGANTGELF
TRBV19	TRBJ2-2	NA	ASSIEGQNTGELF
TRBV7-9	TRBJ2-5	NA	ASSSGQGGETQY
TRBV11-2	TRBJ1-4	few	ASSPMTGSGEKLF
TRBV5-6	TRBJ2-5	NA	ASSRLAGVKETQY
TRBV19	TRBJ1-2	few	ASSIEAGRGGYT
TRBV11-2	TRBJ2-2	NA	ASSSNRGRWSTGELF
TRBV28	TRBJ2-7	NA	ASSSTTYEQY
TRBV5-1	TRBJ2-7	NA	ASNTQPSGGSYEQY
TRBV13	TRBJ2-3	NA	ASSYWGAGDTQY
TRBV29-1	NA	NA	SARQGIGYEQY
TRBV2	TRBJ1-4	few	ASKVMDSLNEKLF
TRBV18	TRBJ2-2	NA	ASSLNVGEAGTGELF
TRBV5-1	TRBJ2-7	NA	ASRYGGGTHYEQY
TRBV6-6	TRBJ1-1	NA	ASSTLGQGVSEAF
TRBV19	TRBJ1-5	NA	ASSSRRGHNQPQH
TRBV6-6	TRBJ1-5	NA	ASSDALGQPQH
TRBV5-1	TRBJ2-3	NA	ASSLPPPSADTQY
TRBV30	TRBJ1-5	NA	AWSQGTYSNQPQH